The TCR beta chain described here comes from a study of shared clonotypes between healthy human individuals. Germline V gene data show CDR1 as SGHAT and CDR2 as FQNNGV. The V end was cut by 0 bases, the J end by 6 bases, with 12 bases between. The CDR3 loop spans 15 amino acids. The protocol was immunoSEQ multiplex PCR, while the TCRdb copy is restricted to in-frame clones and leaves out a portion. The sample shows some 2,400,000 clones, more than 90% of them seen only once. General study results and limits: When compared with the clonotypes that were shared by all four sorted-subset donors, the non-shared clonotypes turned out to have lower generation probabilities.

As regards this clone: Its target is unknown.

The chain employs TRBV11-2 and TRBJ2-4, with unresolved D. The TCR sequence derives from a man aged 18 to 30 in good health. The source material was naive CD4+ T cells sorted from blood. Subset indicated: CD45RA+ positively selected. DNA of the CDR3: TGTGCCAGCAGCTTAGACGACTTTAGAGGAAACATTCAGTACTTC. Its translation: CASSLDDFRGNIQYF.